Listed below are T cell receptor beta chains from one sample, sequenced in a study of blood T cell repertoires in COVID-19. Sequenced by immunoSEQ multiplex PCR; TCRdb stores in-frame clones only, minus some. This table has around 97,000 clones, roughly 87% appearing once. Sequenced material: peripheral blood. The source of these receptors is a woman aged 80 or over in a cohort sampled during active COVID-19. Each CDR3 is given without its conserved first and last residue.

>TRBV5-1|TRBJ2-1
ASSRDRGPRGEQF
>TRBV28|TRBJ1-4
ASSLYQELF
>TRBV5-4|TRBJ2-5
ASSPGLAGGNQETQY
>TRBV4-1|TRBJ2-1
ASSQDLQAGVGDEQF
>TRBV5-1|TRBJ2-2
ASSEGQGYTGELF
>TRBV12-3/TRBV12-4|TRBJ1-5
ASSLSSDQPQH
>TRBV9|TRBJ2-5
ASSVAAGEKTQY
>TRBV14|TRBJ1-3
ASSVGRGNTIY
>TRBV27|TRBJ1-1
ASSLSRGLTNTEAF
>TRBV5-4|TRBJ2-2
ASSSGTSGSGGSSGELF
>TRBV28|TRBJ1-4
ASKAGGEKLF
>TRBV9|TRBJ1-1
ASSVGRGQGDTEAF
>TRBV18|TRBJ1-6
ASSPGQGVNSPLH
>TRBV18|TRBJ1-6
ASSPDRGNSPLH
>TRBV7-6|TRBJ2-2
ASSLVGGLAGFTGELF
>TRBV7-9|TRBJ1-2
ASSLGTFYGYT
>TRBV6-1|TRBJ2-7
ASSEQLTRRTGPFDTYEQY
>TRBV9|TRBJ2-1
ASSGPSSYNEQF
>TRBV4-2|TRBJ2-5
ASSPSPSGRGPKQTQY
>TRBV7-9|TRBJ1-2
ASSQLIFYGYT
>TRBV11-3|TRBJ2-7
ASSGDFGYEQY
>TRBV14|TRBJ2-1
ASSQAGQRF
>TRBV30|TRBJ1-4
AYSGTDYEKLF
>TRBV3-1/TRBV3-2|TRBJ2-1
ASSQGAGGKQF
>TRBV5-4|TRBJ2-1
ASSIPGTSALNEQF
>TRBV12-3/TRBV12-4|TRBJ1-2
ASRQRQGYT
>TRBV7-2|TRBJ1-2
ASSLGRGLDYGYT
>TRBV24-1|TRBJ2-2
ATSDPMGTSGELF